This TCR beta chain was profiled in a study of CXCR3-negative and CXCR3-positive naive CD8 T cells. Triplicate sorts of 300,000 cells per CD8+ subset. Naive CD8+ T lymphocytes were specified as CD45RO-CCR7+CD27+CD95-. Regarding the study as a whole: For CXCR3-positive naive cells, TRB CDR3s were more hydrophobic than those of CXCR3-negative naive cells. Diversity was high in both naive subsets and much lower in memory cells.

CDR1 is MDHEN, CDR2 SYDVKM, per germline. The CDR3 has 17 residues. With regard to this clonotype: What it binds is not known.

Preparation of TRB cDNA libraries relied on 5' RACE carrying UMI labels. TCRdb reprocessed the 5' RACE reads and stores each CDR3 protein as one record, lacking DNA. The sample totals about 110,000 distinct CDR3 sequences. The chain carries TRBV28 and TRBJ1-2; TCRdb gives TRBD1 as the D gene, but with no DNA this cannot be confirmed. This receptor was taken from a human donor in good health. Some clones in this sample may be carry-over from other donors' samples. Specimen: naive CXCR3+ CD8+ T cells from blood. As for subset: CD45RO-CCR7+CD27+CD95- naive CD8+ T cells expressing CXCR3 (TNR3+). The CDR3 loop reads CASSPLPGGQGGYGYTF.